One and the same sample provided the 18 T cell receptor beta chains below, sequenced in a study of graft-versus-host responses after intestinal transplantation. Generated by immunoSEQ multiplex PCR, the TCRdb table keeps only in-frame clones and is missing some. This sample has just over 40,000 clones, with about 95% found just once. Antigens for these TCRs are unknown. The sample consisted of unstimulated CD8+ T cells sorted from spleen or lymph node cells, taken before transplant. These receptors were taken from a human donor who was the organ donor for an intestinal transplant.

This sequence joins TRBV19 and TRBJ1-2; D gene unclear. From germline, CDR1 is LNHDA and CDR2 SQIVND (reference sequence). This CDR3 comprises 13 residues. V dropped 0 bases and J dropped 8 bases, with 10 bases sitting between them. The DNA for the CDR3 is TGTGCCAGTAGTATAGATAGCTCCCGAGGCTACACCTTC. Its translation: CASSIDSSRGYTF. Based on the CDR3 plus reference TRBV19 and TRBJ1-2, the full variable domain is DGGITQSPKYLFRKEGQNVTLSCEQNLNHDAMYWYRQDPGQGLRLIYYSQIVNDFQKGDIAEGYSVSREKKESFPLTVTSAQKNPTAFYLCASSIDSSRGYTFGSGTRLTVV.

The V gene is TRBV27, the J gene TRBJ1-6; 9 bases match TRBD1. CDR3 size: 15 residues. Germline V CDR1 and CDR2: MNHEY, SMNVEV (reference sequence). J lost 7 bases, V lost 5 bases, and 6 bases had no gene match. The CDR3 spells CASSLYRGLNSPLHF. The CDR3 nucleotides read TGTGCCAGCAGTCTATACAGGGGGCTCAATTCACCCCTCCACTTT.

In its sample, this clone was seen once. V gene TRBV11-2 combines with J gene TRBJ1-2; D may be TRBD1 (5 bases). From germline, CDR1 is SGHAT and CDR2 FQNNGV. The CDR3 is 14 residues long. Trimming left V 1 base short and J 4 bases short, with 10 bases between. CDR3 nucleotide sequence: TGTGCCAGCAGCTTAGTGGGTGGGGGCTATGGCTACACCTTC. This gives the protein CASSLVGGGYGYTF. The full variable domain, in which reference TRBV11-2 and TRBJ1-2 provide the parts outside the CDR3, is EAGVAQSPRYKIIEKRQSVAFWCNPISGHATLYWYQQILGQGPKLLIQFQNNGVVDDSQLPKDRFSAERLKGVDSTLKIQPAKLEDSAVYLCASSLVGGGYGYTFGSGTRLTVV.

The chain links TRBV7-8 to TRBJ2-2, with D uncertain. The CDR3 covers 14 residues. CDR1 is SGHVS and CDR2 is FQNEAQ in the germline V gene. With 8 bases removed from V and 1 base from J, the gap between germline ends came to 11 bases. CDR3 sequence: CASSPSGNTGELFF. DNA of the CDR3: TGTGCCAGCTCGCCGTCGGGGAACACCGGGGAGCTGTTTTTT.

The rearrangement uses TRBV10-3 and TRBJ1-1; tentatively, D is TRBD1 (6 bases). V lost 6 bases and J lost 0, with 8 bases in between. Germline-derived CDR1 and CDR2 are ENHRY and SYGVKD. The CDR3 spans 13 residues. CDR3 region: CAISHRVNTEAFF. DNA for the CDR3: TGTGCCATCAGCCACAGGGTGAACACTGAAGCTTTCTTT.

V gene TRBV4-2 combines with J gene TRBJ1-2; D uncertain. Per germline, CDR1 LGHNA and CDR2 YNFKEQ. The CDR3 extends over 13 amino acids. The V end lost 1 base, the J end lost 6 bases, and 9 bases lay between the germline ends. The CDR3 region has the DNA TGTGCCAGCAGCCAAGGATTGAGTGATGGCTACACCTTC. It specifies CASSQGLSDGYTF.

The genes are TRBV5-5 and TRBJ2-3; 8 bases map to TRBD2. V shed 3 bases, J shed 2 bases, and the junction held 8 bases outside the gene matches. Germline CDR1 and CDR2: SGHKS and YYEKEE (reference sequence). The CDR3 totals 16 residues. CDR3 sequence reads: CASSSFRGGDTDTQYF. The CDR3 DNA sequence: TGTGCCAGCAGCTCATTCCGGGGGGGCGACACAGATACGCAGTATTTT.

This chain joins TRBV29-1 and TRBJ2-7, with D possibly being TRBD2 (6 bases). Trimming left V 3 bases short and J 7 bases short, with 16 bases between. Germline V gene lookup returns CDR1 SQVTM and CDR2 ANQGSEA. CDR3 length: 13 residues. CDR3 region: CSVEGGASREQYF. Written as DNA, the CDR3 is TGCAGCGTTGAGGGAGGTGCGAGTCGGGAGCAGTACTTC.

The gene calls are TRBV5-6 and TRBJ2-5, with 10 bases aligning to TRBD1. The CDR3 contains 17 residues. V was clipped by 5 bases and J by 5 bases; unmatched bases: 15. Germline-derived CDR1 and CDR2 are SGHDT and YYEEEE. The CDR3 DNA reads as TGTGCCAGCAGGCCATTCCCGGGACAGGGGTTTCAGGAGACCCAGTACTTC. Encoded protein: CASRPFPGQGFQETQYF.

The CDR3 nucleotides are TGTGCCAGCAGTGGACAAGCGAGCTCTAGCACAGATACGCAGTATTTT. Amino acids: CASSGQASSSTDTQYF. The chain has TRBV6-1 and TRBJ2-3; D is unclear. CDR1 MNHNS and CDR2 SASEGT come from the germline V gene. The CDR3 is 16 residues long. Between the trimmed V and J ends, which lost 4 bases and 0 bases, there was a span of 14 bases.

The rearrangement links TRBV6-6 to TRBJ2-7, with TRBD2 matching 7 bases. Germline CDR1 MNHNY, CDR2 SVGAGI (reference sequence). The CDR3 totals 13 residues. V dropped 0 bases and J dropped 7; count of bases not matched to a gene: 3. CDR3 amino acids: CASSYSWGGEQYF. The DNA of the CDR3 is TGTGCCAGCAGTTACTCATGGGGGGGGGAGCAGTACTTC.

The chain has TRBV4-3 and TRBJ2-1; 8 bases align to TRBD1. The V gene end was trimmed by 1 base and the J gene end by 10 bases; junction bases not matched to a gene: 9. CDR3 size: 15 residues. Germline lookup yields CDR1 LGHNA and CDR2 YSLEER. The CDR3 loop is CASSQGVTGGGEQFF. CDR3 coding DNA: TGCGCCAGCAGCCAAGGGGTTACAGGGGGTGGGGAGCAGTTCTTC.

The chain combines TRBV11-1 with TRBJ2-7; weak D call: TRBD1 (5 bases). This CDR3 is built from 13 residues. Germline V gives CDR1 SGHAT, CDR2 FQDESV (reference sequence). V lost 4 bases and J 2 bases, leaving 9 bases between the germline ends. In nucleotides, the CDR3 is TGTGCCAGCAGCTCAATCAGGGCCTACGAGCAGTACTTC. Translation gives CASSSIRAYEQYF.

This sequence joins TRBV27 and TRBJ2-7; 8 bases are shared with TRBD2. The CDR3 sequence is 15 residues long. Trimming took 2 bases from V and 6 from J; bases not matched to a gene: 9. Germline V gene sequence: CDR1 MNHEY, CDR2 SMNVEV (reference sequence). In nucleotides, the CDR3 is TGTGCCAGCAGTTTAGGCGCAGCGGGGGTTGTCGAGCAGTACTTC. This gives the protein CASSLGAAGVVEQYF.

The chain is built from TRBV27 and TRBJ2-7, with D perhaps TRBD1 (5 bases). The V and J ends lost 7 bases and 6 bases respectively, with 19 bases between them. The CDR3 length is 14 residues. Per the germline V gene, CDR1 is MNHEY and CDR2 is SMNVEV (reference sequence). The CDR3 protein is CASTSRQFPGEQYF. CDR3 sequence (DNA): TGTGCCAGCACATCCCGACAGTTCCCGGGCGAGCAGTACTTC.

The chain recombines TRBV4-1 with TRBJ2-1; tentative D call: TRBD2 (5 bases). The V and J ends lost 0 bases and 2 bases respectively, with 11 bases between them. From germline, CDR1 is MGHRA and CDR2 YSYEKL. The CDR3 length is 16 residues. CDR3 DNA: TGCGCCAGCAGCCAAGAGGAGGAATCCCCCTACAATGAGCAGTTCTTC. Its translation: CASSQEEESPYNEQFF.

The CDR3 sequence: CASSVFDSLNEQFF. The CDR3 DNA reads as TGTGCCAGCAGCGTTTTTGACAGCCTTAATGAGCAGTTCTTC. This sequence joins TRBV9 and TRBJ2-1, with a weak D call TRBD1 (5 bases). With 2 bases removed from V and 7 bases from J, the gap between germline ends came to 13 bases. The CDR3 has 14 amino acids. The germline CDR1 and CDR2 sequences are SGDLS and YYNGEE.

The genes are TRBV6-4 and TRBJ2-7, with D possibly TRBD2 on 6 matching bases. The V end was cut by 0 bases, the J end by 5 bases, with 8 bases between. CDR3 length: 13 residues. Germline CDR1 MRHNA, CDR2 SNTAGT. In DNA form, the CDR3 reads TGTGCCAGCAGTGACTCGGAGGGCGACGAGCAGTACTTC. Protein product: CASSDSEGDEQYF.